The present entry profiles one T cell receptor beta chain with its context. The antigen is unknown. Germline V gene data show CDR1 as MNHNY and CDR2 as SVGAGI (reference sequence). CDR3 length equals 15 residues. V dropped 0 bases and J dropped 4; count of bases not matched to a gene: 6. TCRdb recomputed calls from the reads with MiXCR, one row per CDR3 protein. The sample includes around 200,000 distinct CDR3 sequences, roughly 34% of them seen just once. The sample belongs to a study of T cell repertoires in cytomegalovirus infection. In the study overall: Used in the study were CMV epitopes, some recently identified and HLA-C-restricted, others well-studied and HLA-B-restricted.

Findings and limits, study-wide: Carriage of CMV together with the relevant HLA was identifiable through cumulative public TCR beta family frequency. HLA-C-restricted, CMV-specific TCR beta clonotypes were dominant ex vivo.

The sample in question was CD8+ T cells from cultured PBMCs, obtained from culture after CMV antigen stimulation. This clonotype was obtained from a human donor in good health (CMV status not recorded). Some clones in this sample may be carry-over from other donors' samples. The chain couples TRBV6-6 to TRBJ2-7; 7 bases are shared with TRBD1. This chain's CDR3 is CASSYSTGQLYEQYF. The CDR3 DNA is TGTGCCAGCAGTTACTCGACGGGACAGCTTTACGAGCAGTACTTC.